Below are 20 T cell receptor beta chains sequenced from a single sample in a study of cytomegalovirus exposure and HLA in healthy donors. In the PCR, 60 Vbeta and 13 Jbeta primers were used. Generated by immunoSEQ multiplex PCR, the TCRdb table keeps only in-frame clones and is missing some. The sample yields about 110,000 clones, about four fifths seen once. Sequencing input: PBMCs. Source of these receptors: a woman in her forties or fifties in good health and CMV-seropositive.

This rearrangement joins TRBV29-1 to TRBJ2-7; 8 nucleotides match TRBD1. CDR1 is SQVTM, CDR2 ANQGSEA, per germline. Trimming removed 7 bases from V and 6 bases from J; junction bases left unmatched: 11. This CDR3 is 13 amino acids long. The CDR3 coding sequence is TGCAGCGCTCGGACAGGGCAATGGAGCGAGCAGTACTTC. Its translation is CSARTGQWSEQYF.

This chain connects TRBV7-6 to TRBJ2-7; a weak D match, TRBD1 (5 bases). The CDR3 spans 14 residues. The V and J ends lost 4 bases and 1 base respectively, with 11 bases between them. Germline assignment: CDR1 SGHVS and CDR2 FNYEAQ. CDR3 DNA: TGTGCCAGCAGCTCGGACAACTGGTCCTACGAGCAGTACTTC. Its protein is CASSSDNWSYEQYF.

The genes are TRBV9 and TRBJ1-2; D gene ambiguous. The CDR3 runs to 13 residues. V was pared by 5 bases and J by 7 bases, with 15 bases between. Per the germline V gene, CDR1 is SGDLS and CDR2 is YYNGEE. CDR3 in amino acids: CASRRTSPAGYTF. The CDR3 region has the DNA TGTGCCAGCAGGCGGACTTCCCCCGCTGGCTACACCTTC.

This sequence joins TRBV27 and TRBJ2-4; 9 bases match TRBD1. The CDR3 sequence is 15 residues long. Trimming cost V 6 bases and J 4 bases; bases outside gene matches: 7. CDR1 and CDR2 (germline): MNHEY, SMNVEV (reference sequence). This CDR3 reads CASSPRTGDKNIQYF. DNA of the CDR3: TGTGCCAGCAGCCCCCGGACAGGGGATAAAAACATTCAGTACTTC.

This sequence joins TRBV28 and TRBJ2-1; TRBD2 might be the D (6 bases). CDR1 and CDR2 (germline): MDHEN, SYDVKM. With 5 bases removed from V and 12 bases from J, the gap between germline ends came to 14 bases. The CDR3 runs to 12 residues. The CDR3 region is CASSPPGLAQFF. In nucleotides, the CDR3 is TGTGCCAGCAGTCCACCGGGACTGGCGCAGTTCTTC. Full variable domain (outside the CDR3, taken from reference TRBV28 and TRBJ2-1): DVKVTQSSRYLVKRTGEKVFLECVQDMDHENMFWYRQDPGLGLRLIYFSYDVKMKEKGDIPEGYSVSREKKERFSLILESASTNQTSMYLCASSPPGLAQFFGPGTRLTVL.

CDR3 loop: CASSPFGRADTQYF. Here the CDR3 DNA reads TGTGCCAGCTCACCATTTGGGCGGGCAGATACGCAGTATTTT. J is TRBJ2-3 and V is TRBV18; the D gene is possibly TRBD2 (5 bases). Between the trimmed V and J ends, which lost 2 bases and 4 bases, there was a span of 10 bases. CDR1 and CDR2 from the germline V gene are KGHSH and LQKENI. The CDR3 extends over 14 amino acids.

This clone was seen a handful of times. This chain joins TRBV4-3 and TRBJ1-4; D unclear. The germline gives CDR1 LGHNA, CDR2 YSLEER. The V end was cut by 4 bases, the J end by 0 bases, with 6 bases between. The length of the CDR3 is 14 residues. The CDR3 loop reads CASSPGTTNEKLFF. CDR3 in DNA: TGCGCCAGCAGCCCGGGGACAACTAATGAAAAACTGTTTTTT.

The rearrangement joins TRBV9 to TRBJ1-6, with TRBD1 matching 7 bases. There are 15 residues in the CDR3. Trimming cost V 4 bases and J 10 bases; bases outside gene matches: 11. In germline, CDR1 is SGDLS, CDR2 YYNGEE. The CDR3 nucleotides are TGTGCCAGCAGCCCCCAGACAGGGTACGAATCACCCCTCCACTTT. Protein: CASSPQTGYESPLHF.

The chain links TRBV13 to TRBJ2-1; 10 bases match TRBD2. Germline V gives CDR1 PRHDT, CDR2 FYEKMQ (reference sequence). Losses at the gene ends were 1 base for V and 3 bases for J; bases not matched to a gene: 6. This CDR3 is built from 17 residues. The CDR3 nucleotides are TGTGCCAGCAGCTTAGTAGCGGGGGGCCCAAACTACAATGAGCAGTTCTTC. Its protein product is CASSLVAGGPNYNEQFF.

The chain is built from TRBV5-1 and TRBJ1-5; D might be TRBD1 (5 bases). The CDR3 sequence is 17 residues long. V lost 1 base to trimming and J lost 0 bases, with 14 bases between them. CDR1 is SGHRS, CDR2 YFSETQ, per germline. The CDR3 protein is CASSLNPAGSSNQPQHF. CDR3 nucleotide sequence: TGCGCCAGCAGCTTGAACCCGGCAGGGTCTAGCAATCAGCCCCAGCATTTT. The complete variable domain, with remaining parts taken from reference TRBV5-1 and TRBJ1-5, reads KAGVTQTPRYLIKTRGQQVTLSCSPISGHRSVSWYQQTPGQGLQFLFEYFSETQRNKGNFPGRFSGRQFSNSRSEMNVSTLELGDSALYLCASSLNPAGSSNQPQHFGDGTRLSIL.

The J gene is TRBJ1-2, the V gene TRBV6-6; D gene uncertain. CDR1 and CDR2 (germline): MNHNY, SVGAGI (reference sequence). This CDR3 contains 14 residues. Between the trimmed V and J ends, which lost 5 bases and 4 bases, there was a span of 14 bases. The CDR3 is CASSRGLSGYGYTF. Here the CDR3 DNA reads TGTGCCAGCAGTCGTGGTCTCAGCGGCTATGGCTACACCTTC.

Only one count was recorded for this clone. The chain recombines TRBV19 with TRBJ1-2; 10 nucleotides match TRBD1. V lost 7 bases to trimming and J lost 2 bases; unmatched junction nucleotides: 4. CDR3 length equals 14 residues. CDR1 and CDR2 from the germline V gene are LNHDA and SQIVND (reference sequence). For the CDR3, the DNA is TGTGCCAGTACTCGGGACAGGGGAAACTATGGCTACACCTTC. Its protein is CASTRDRGNYGYTF.

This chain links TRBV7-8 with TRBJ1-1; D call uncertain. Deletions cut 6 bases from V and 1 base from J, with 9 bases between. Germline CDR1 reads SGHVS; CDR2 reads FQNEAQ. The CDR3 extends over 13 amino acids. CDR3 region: CASRPGGNTEAFF. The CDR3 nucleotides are TGTGCCAGCAGGCCGGGAGGGAACACTGAAGCTTTCTTT. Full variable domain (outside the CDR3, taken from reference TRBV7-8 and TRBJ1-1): GAGVSQSPRYKVAKRGQDVALRCDPISGHVSLFWYQQALGQGPEFLTYFQNEAQLDKSGLPSDRFFAERPEGSVSTLKIQRTQQEDSAVYLCASRPGGNTEAFFGQGTRLTVV.

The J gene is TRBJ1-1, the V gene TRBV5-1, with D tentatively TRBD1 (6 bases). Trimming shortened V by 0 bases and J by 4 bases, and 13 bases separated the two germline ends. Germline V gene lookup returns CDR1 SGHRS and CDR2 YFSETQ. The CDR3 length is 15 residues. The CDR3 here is CASSLGGGGSTEAFF. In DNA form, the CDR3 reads TGCGCCAGCAGCTTGGGAGGGGGGGGTAGCACTGAAGCTTTCTTT.

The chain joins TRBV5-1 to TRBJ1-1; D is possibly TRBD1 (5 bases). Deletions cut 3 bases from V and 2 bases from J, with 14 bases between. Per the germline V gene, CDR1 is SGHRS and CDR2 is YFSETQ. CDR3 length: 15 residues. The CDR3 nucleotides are TGCGCCAGCAGCTCACAGGCGGGAGTAAACACTGAAGCTTTCTTT. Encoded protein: CASSSQAGVNTEAFF.

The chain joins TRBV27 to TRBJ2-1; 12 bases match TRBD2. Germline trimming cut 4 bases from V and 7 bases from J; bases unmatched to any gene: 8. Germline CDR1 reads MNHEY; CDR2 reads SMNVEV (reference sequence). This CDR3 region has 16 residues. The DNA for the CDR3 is TGTGCCAGCAGTTCCACGGGGCTAGCGGGGGGGAATGAGCAGTTCTTC. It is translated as CASSSTGLAGGNEQFF.

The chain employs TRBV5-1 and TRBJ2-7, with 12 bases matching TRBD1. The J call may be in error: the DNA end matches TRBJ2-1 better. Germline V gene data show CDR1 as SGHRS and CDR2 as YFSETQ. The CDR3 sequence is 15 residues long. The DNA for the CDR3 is TGCGCCAGCAGCTTGGTGGGACAGGGGGCTAATGAGCAGTTCTTC. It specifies CASSLVGQGANEQFF.

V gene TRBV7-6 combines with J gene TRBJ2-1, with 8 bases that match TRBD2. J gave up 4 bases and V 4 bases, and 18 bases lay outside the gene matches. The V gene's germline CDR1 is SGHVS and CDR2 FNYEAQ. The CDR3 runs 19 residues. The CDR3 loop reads CASSSRTGGALGLYNEQFF. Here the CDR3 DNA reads TGTGCCAGCAGCTCCAGAACGGGGGGGGCGCTGGGCCTGTACAATGAGCAGTTCTTC.

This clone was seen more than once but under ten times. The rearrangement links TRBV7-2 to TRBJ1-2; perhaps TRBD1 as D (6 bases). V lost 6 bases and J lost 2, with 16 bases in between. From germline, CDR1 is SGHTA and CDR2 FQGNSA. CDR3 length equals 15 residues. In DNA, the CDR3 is TGTGCCAGCAGTTGGGACCCGACAGGAAACTATGGCTACACCTTC. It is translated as CASSWDPTGNYGYTF. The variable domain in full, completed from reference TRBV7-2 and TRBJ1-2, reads GAGVSQSPSNKVTEKGKDVELRCDPISGHTALYWYRQSLGQGLEFLIYFQGNSAPDKSGLPSDRFSAERTGGSVSTLTIQRTQQEDSAVYLCASSWDPTGNYGYTFGSGTRLTVV.

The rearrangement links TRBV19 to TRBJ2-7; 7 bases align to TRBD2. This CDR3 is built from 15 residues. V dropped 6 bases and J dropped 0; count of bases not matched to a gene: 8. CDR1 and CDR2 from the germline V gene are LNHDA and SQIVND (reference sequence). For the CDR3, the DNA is TGTGCCAGTAGGGGCCGGGGACTACACTCCTACGAGCAGTACTTC. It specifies CASRGRGLHSYEQYF. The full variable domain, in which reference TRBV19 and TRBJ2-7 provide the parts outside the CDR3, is DGGITQSPKYLFRKEGQNVTLSCEQNLNHDAMYWYRQDPGQGLRLIYYSQIVNDFQKGDIAEGYSVSREKKESFPLTVTSAQKNPTAFYLCASRGRGLHSYEQYFGPGTRLTVT.